Below are 9 T cell receptor beta chains sequenced from a single sample in a study of OX40 agonist ivuxolimab in advanced cancers. Data came from immunoSEQ multiplex PCR; TCRdb stores just in-frame clones and leaves some out. The sample contains 15,000 to 17,000 clones, about 81% of which appear only once. The sample consisted of CD4+ or CD8+ T cells sorted from blood, taken in a trial of the OX40 agonist ivuxolimab. All receptors derive from an adult with an advanced solid tumor such as melanoma, head and neck, liver or kidney cancer.

There are a few counts of this clone. The chain recombines TRBV10-3 with TRBJ2-7, with D possibly being TRBD1 (7 bases). The CDR3 sequence is 16 residues long. In germline, CDR1 is ENHRY, CDR2 SYGVKD. V was clipped by 3 bases and J by 4 bases, with 19 bases between them. The chain's CDR3 is CAISDPRQGGSYEQYF. The DNA of the CDR3 is TGTGCCATCAGTGATCCGCGGCAGGGGGGCTCTTACGAGCAGTACTTC.

The chain recombines TRBV28 with TRBJ2-6; possibly TRBD1 or TRBD2 for D (5 bases each). The CDR3 has 13 residues. Germline assignment: CDR1 MDHEN and CDR2 SYDVKM. V was shortened by 11 bases and J by 1 base, with 9 bases between the two germline ends. The CDR3 nucleotides read TGTGCCGCGAGGGGTTCTGGGGCCAACGTCCTGACTTTC. This gives the protein CAARGSGANVLTF. Full variable domain (rest looked up from reference TRBV28 and TRBJ2-6): DVKVTQSSRYLVKRTGEKVFLECVQDMDHENMFWYRQDPGLGLRLIYFSYDVKMKEKGDIPEGYSVSREKKERFSLILESASTNQTSMYLCAARGSGANVLTFGAGSRLTVL.

V gene TRBV19 combines with J gene TRBJ1-5; tentative D call: TRBD1 (5 bases). CDR1 LNHDA and CDR2 SQIVND come from the germline V gene (reference sequence). The V gene lost 7 bases and the J gene lost 7 bases, with 14 bases spanning the gap. The CDR3 extends over 13 amino acids. In nucleotides, the CDR3 is TGTGCCAGTACTCTTGGAGGGGTCCAGCCCCAGCATTTT. Amino acids: CASTLGGVQPQHF.

This clone has only one observation. V and J are TRBV4-1 and TRBJ1-6; TRBD1 matches 7 bases. Germline V gene lookup returns CDR1 MGHRA and CDR2 YSYEKL. The CDR3 sequence is 17 residues long. The V segment lost 4 bases and the J segment 2 bases; nucleotides outside the gene matches: 8. The CDR3 sequence: CASSPKGQTTYNSPLHF. The CDR3 DNA reads as TGCGCCAGCAGCCCGAAGGGACAGACGACCTATAATTCACCCCTCCACTTT.

The chain couples TRBV27 to TRBJ1-5, with no clear D. Trimming pared 5 bases from V and 2 bases from J, leaving 10 bases between. Germline CDR1 is MNHEY and CDR2 is SMNVEV (reference sequence). CDR3 length: 14 amino acids. CDR3: CASSLLGGNQPQHF. The CDR3 coding sequence is TGTGCCAGCAGTCTCCTTGGAGGCAATCAGCCCCAGCATTTT.

The chain joins TRBV7-3 to TRBJ2-1, with 9 bases that match TRBD2. In germline, CDR1 is SGHTA, CDR2 FQGTGA. The CDR3 has 14 residues. With 4 bases clipped from V and 6 bases from J, the junction kept 4 bases outside the gene matches. The CDR3 DNA reads TGTGCCAGCAGCTCCATTAGCGGGAGCAATGAGCAGTTCTTC. Translating gives CASSSISGSNEQFF. Based on the CDR3 plus reference TRBV7-3 and TRBJ2-1, the full variable domain is GAGVSQTPSNKVTEKGKYVELRCDPISGHTALYWYRQSLGQGPEFLIYFQGTGAADDSGLPNDRFFAVRPEGSVSTLKIQRTERGDSAVYLCASSSISGSNEQFFGPGTRLTVL.

The V and J genes are TRBV16 and TRBJ1-5, with 7 nucleotides matching TRBD1. The J segment lost 3 bases and the V segment lost 1 base, leaving 3 bases of the junction unmatched. This CDR3 has 15 residues. The germline V gene has CDR1 KGHSY and CDR2 FQNENV. The CDR3 loop reads CASSQLQGINQPQHF. The DNA for the CDR3 is TGTGCCAGCAGCCAATTACAGGGGATCAATCAGCCCCAGCATTTT. The variable domain in full, completed from reference TRBV16 and TRBJ1-5, reads GEEVAQTPKHLVRGEGQKAKLYCAPIKGHSYVFWYQQVLKNEFKFLISFQNENVFDETGMPKERFSAKCLPNSPCSLEIQATKLEDSAVYFCASSQLQGINQPQHFGDGTRLSIL.

The chain employs TRBV27 and TRBJ1-5; maybe TRBD1 (5 bases). The CDR3 is 15 residues long. Germline CDR1 is MNHEY and CDR2 is SMNVEV (reference sequence). Trimming cost V 5 bases and J 0 bases, with 11 bases left between them. Here the CDR3 reads CASSLGTYSNQPQHF. The CDR3 DNA follows: TGTGCCAGCAGTCTCGGGACTTATAGCAATCAGCCCCAGCATTTT.

The chain couples TRBV5-6 to TRBJ2-7, with D possibly being TRBD2 (6 bases). V dropped 4 bases and J dropped 3 bases, with 11 bases sitting between them. Germline V gene sequence: CDR1 SGHDT, CDR2 YYEEEE. The CDR3 is made up of 13 amino acids. CDR3 loop: CASSQGSGYEQYF. The CDR3 DNA reads TGTGCCAGCAGCCAGGGTAGCGGCTACGAGCAGTACTTC.